These T cell receptor beta chains were read from a single sample in a study of read filtering for tumor transcriptome and immune sequencing. TCRdb passed the reads through MiXCR, listing each CDR3 protein once. The sample carries about 24,000 distinct CDR3 sequences, around a fifth recorded once. The material sequenced was a population of CD138-negative cells sorted from bone marrow. The receptors stem from a donor aged 40 or older with multiple myeloma. CDR3s include the opening cysteine and the closing phenylalanine or tryptophan. Each record gives: J gene, V gene, clone size, D gene, CDR3 protein, CDR3 DNA. A D gene is named only where the DNA matches it firmly. Rows may omit the clone size; those that give it use once, few, many or a size class.

>TRBJ2-7|TRBV7-9|few|NA
CASRPSSDWAGAREQYF
TGTGCCAGCAGGCCATCATCAGATTGGGCAGGGGCTCGCGAGCAGTACTTC
>TRBJ2-3|TRBV7-2|many|TRBD2
CASSFHSGGRADTQYF
TGTGCCAGCAGCTTCCACAGCGGGGGACGGGCAGATACGCAGTATTTT
>TRBJ1-2|TRBV7-9|few|TRBD1
CASSLGTGVGNYGYTF
TGTGCCAGCAGCTTAGGGACAGGGGTTGGTAACTATGGCTACACCTTC
>TRBJ1-1|TRBV5-1|NA|NA
CASSLAGIEAFF
TGCGCCAGCAGCTTGGCAGGGATTGAAGCTTTCTTT
>TRBJ2-7|TRBV27|NA|NA
CASSLNGGQPYEQYF
TGTGCCAGCAGTTTAAACGGGGGGCAACCCTACGAGCAGTACTTC
>TRBJ1-2|TRBV12-3/TRBV12-4|NA|NA
CASSLVGGRFDGYTF
TGTGCCAGCAGTTTAGTTGGCGGTAGGTTCGATGGCTACACCTTC
>TRBJ1-2|TRBV12-3/TRBV12-4|many|NA
CASSLGRSYGYTF
TGTGCCAGCAGTTTAGGCAGGTCCTATGGCTACACCTTC
>TRBJ2-6|TRBV5-5|many|TRBD1
CASSLRQGSGANVLTF
TGTGCCAGCAGCCTAAGACAGGGCTCTGGGGCCAACGTCCTGACTTTC
>TRBJ2-5|TRBV13|many|TRBD1
CASSLYTGGPETQYF
TGTGCCAGCAGCTTGTATACAGGGGGCCCAGAGACCCAGTACTTC
>TRBJ2-7|TRBV28|NA|NA
CASSSRGEQYF
TGTGCCAGCAGTTCCAGGGGAGAGCAGTACTTC
>TRBJ2-1|TRBV5-1|many|TRBD1
CASSRIRTGSMNEQFF
TGCGCCAGCAGCCGAATCAGGACAGGGAGTATGAATGAGCAGTTCTTC
>TRBJ1-5|TRBV7-9|many|TRBD1
CASSAQGAGNQPQHF
TGTGCCAGCAGCGCACAGGGGGCCGGGAATCAGCCCCAGCATTTT
>TRBJ2-3|TRBV18|many|TRBD2
CASSPELAGPTDTQYF
TGTGCCAGCTCACCGGAACTAGCGGGGCCCACAGATACGCAGTATTTT
>TRBJ2-2|TRBV5-4|many|NA
CASSTRDNSAGKTGELFF
TGTGCCAGCAGCACTCGCGATAATAGCGCGGGTAAAACCGGGGAGCTGTTTTTT
>TRBJ2-7|TRBV29-1|NA|TRBD1
CSVEGTGGIYDQYF
TGCAGCGTTGAAGGGACAGGGGGCATTTACGATCAGTACTTC
>TRBJ1-5|TRBV20-1|NA|NA
CSARDPAKPDNQPQHF
TGCAGTGCTAGAGATCCAGCCAAACCCGACAATCAGCCCCAGCATTTT
>TRBJ2-7|TRBV13|medium-sized|TRBD2
CASGAGTYEQYF
TGTGCCAGCGGAGCGGGGACCTACGAGCAGTACTTC
>TRBJ2-7|TRBV5-5|many|TRBD1
CASSFDRVAQYF
TGTGCCAGCAGCTTTGACAGGGTGGCGCAGTACTTC
>TRBJ2-3|TRBV20-1|NA|TRBD2
CSAHRLAGGTDTQYF
TGCAGTGCTCACAGACTAGCGGGGGGGACAGATACGCAGTATTTT
>TRBJ2-7|TRBV28|NA|TRBD1
CASDSGQGGSYEQYF
TGTGCCAGCGACTCCGGACAGGGGGGTTCCTACGAGCAGTACTTC
>TRBJ1-4|TRBV6-1|few|NA
CASRRGLEEKLFF
TGTGCCAGCAGGAGGGGGTTGGAAGAAAAACTGTTTTTT
>TRBJ1-5|TRBV6-6|few|NA
CASATGNQPQHF
TGTGCCAGCGCCACAGGGAATCAGCCCCAGCATTTT
>TRBJ2-5|TRBV30|NA|NA
CAWSVSSQTQYF
TGTGCCTGGAGTGTGTCTAGTCAGACCCAGTACTTC
>TRBJ1-5|TRBV20-1|few|NA
CSAIVINGNQPQHF
TGCAGTGCTATCGTAATCAATGGCAATCAGCCCCAGCATTTT
>TRBJ2-5|TRBV5-8|NA|NA
CASSQDRSKKTQYF
TGTGCCAGCAGCCAGGACAGATCCAAAAAGACCCAGTACTTC